The 3 T cell receptor beta chains given below trace back to one sample, sequenced in a study of shared clonotypes between healthy human individuals (dated by TCRdb to the early 2020s). The library was obtained by the immunoSEQ multiplex PCR assay. TCRdb limited this immuneACCESS table to in-frame rearrangements with V and J called. A share of clones is missing; checked studies link under half to unresolved V genes, and the rest is unexplained. Counted in this sample were approximately 2.5 million clones; 80% to 95% of them appeared once. The ten largest clones represent approximately 0.35% of the sample. Sequencing was carried out using naive CD4+ T cells from PBMCs. The sample's cell subset or site label is to be understood as: CD45RA+ positively selected. The receptors were sampled from a man between 18 and 29 years old in good health. Some clones in this sample may be carry-over from other donors' samples.

This chain connects TRBV28 to TRBJ2-5, with 8 nucleotides matching TRBD2. V shed 8 bases, J shed 4 bases, and the junction held 9 bases outside the gene matches. This CDR3 region has 14 residues. Germline V CDR1 and CDR2: MDHEN, SYDVKM. The CDR3 nucleotides are TGTGCCAGCCTTTGGGCGGGAGGAGGAGAGACCCAGTACTTC. It codes for CASLWAGGGETQYF.

The CDR3 loop is CASSLNVVKPRQGGVHGTDTQYF. In nucleotides, the CDR3 is TGTGCCAGCAGTTTGAACGTAGTAAAACCTCGACAGGGAGGGGTCCATGGCACAGATACGCAGTATTTT. J is TRBJ2-3 and V is TRBV28; either TRBD1 or TRBD2 may fit D (7 bases each). The CDR3 contains 23 residues. Looked up from germline, CDR1 is MDHEN and CDR2 is SYDVKM. V was trimmed by 3 bases and J by 1 base, leaving 35 bases between them. Combining the CDR3 with reference TRBV28 and TRBJ2-3 gives the whole variable domain DVKVTQSSRYLVKRTGEKVFLECVQDMDHENMFWYRQDPGLGLRLIYFSYDVKMKEKGDIPEGYSVSREKKERFSLILESASTNQTSMYLCASSLNVVKPRQGGVHGTDTQYFGPGTRLTVL.

The chain joins TRBV28 to TRBJ2-5; D is unresolved. Germline CDR1 and CDR2: MDHEN and SYDVKM. CDR3 length: 11 residues. With 8 bases removed from V and 5 bases from J, the gap between germline ends came to 9 bases. CDR3 region: CASAARETQYF. In nucleotides, the CDR3 is TGTGCCAGCGCTGCCCGGGAGACCCAGTACTTC.